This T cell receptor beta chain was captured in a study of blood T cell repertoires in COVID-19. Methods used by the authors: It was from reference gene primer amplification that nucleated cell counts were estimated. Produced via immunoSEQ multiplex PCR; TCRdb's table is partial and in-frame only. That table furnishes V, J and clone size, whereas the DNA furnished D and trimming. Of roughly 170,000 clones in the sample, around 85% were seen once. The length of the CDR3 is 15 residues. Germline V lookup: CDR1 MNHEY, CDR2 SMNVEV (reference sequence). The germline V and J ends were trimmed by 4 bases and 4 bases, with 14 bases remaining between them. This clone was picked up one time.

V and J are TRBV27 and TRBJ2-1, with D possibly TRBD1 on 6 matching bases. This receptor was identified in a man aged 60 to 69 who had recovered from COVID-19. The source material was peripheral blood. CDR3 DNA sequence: TGTGCCAGCAGTTATCGGACAGAACTTTACAATGAGCAGTTCTTC. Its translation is CASSYRTELYNEQFF.